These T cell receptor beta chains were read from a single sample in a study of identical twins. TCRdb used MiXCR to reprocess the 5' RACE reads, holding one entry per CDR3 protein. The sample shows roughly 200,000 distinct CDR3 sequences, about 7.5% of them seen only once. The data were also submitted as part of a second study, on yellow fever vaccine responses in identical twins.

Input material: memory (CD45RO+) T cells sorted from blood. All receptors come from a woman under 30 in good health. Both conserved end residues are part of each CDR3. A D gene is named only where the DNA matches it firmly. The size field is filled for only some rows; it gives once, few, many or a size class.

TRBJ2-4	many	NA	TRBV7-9	TGTGCCAGCAGCTTAGGTCCAGGGAGAAACATTCAGTACTTC	CASSLGPGRNIQYF
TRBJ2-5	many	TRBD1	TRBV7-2	TGTGCCAGCAGCTTAGTCGGACAGGAGCAGGAGACCCAGTACTTC	CASSLVGQEQETQYF
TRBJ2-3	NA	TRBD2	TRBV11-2	TGTGCCAGCAGCTTAGACGGCCTCCTAGCGGGGCCGAACACAGATACGCAGTATTTT	CASSLDGLLAGPNTDTQYF
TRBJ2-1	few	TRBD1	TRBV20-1	TGCAGTGCTAGGAGGGACAGTACCTACAATGAGCAGTTCTTC	CSARRDSTYNEQFF
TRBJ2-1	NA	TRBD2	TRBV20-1	TGCAGTGCTATACCGACTAGCGGGAGATACAATGAGCAGTTCTTC	CSAIPTSGRYNEQFF
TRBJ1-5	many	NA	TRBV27	TGTGCCAGCAGTTTATCTGCAACCTATAGCAATCAGCCCCAGCATTTT	CASSLSATYSNQPQHF
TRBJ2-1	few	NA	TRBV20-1	TGCAGTGCAATCCGATGGCCGAAGCAGTTCTTC	CSAIRWPKQFF
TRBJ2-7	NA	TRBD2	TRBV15	TGTGCCACCAGCAGAGATCGACGGGAGGTAAACGAGCAGTACTTC	CATSRDRREVNEQYF
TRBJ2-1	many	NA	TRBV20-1	TGCAGTGCTAGAGGGCTACTAGGGACGGCGGAGCAGTTCTTC	CSARGLLGTAEQFF
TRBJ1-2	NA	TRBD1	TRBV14	TGTGCCAGCAGCCAACACAGGGGTGGCTACACCTTC	CASSQHRGGYTF
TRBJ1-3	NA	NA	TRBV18	TGTGCCAGCTCACCCCAAACTGGAAACACCATATATTTT	CASSPQTGNTIYF
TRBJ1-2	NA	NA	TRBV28	TGTGCCAGCAGTTTAGATCCGGGCTCTGGCTACACCTTC	CASSLDPGSGYTF
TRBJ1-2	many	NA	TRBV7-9	TGTGCCAGCAGCATGGGTTCGCACGGCTATGGCTACACCTTC	CASSMGSHGYGYTF
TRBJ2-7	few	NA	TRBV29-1	TGCAGCGTTGAACCCGGGGGCGGTGAGCAGTACTTC	CSVEPGGGEQYF
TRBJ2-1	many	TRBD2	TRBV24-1	TGTGCCACCAGTGATGATAGCGGGGGGAAGAAAGGGGAGCAGTTCTTC	CATSDDSGGKKGEQFF
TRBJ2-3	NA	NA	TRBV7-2	TGTGCCAGCAGCTTTGAATACACAGATACGCAGTATTTT	CASSFEYTDTQYF
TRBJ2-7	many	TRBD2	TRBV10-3	TGTGCCACGACTAGCGCCTACGAGCAGTACTTC	CATTSAYEQYF
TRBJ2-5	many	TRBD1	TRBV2	TGTGCCAGCCCACAAGACAGGGGCGTGCGAGAGACCCAGTACTTC	CASPQDRGVRETQYF
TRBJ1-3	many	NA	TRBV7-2	TGTGCCAGCAGCTTAGGACGGGGTCGGGAAAACACCATATATTTT	CASSLGRGRENTIYF
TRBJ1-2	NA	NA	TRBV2	TGTGCCAGCAGGACGATGGGGGGCGGCTACACCTTC	CASRTMGGGYTF
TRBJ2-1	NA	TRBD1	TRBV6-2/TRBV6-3	TGTGCCAGCAGACCCCCGGGACAGGGGACGAATGAGCAGTTCTTC	CASRPPGQGTNEQFF
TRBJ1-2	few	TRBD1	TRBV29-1	TGCAGCGTCTTAGGGGACAGGGGTCCCTATGGCTACACCTTC	CSVLGDRGPYGYTF
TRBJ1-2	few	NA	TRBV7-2	TGTGCCAGCAGCTTAGGGTTCATGGATGGCTACACCTTC	CASSLGFMDGYTF
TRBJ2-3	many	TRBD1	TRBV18	TGTGCCAGCTCACACCTCACGACAGGGATGGGGACAGATACGCAGTATTTT	CASSHLTTGMGTDTQYF
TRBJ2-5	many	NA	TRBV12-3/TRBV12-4	TGTGCCAGCAGCAACAGAGAGGCCAGGAATCAAGAGACCCAGTACTTC	CASSNREARNQETQYF
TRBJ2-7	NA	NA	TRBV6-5	TGTGCCAGCAGTTCCTCGGAAAAGCAGTACTTC	CASSSSEKQYF
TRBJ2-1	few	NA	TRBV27	TGTGCCAGCAGTCCCGTCTGGCACGTAAACCACAATGAGCAGTTCTTC	CASSPVWHVNHNEQFF
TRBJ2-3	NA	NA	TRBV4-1	TGCGCCAGCAGCCAAGATTCGGGGCGGGGGCGTAATACGCAGTATTTT	CASSQDSGRGRNTQYF
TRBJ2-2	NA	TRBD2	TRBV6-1	TGTGCCAGCAGTGAGCGTTTAGCGGGAGTCGGAACCGGGGAGCTGTTTTTT	CASSERLAGVGTGELFF
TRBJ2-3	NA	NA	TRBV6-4	TGTGCCAGCAGTGACTCGAAGGGGGATACGCAGTATTTT	CASSDSKGDTQYF
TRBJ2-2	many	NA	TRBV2	TGTGCCAGCATAGGCGACGGGGCGAACACCGGGGAGCTGTTTTTT	CASIGDGANTGELFF
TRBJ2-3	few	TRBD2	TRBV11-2	TGTGCCAGCAGCTCCCTCAACGTCCCACTAGCGGGGGTCCCTAGCACAGATACGCAGTATTTT	CASSSLNVPLAGVPSTDTQYF
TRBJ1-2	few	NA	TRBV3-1	TGTGCCAGCACCTCTACACTAACGGGGAGATCCACCTTC	CASTSTLTGRSTF
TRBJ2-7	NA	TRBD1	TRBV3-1	TGTGCCAGCAGCAAAGCTGAACCGGGACAGGGGAAGCAGTACTTC	CASSKAEPGQGKQYF
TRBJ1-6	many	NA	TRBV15	TGTGCCACCAGCAGACGACCCGACAGAGATAATTCACCCCTCCACTTT	CATSRRPDRDNSPLHF
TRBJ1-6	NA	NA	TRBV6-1	TGTGCCAGCAGCAGACAGGATACTAATTCACCCCTCCACTTT	CASSRQDTNSPLHF
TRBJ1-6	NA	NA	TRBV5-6	TGTGCCAGCAGCTTGAGTCCAGTCTTGAATTCACCCCTCCACTTT	CASSLSPVLNSPLHF